Below are 9 T cell receptor beta chains sequenced from a single sample in a study of cytomegalovirus exposure and HLA in healthy donors. Primers for the PCR totalled 60 Vbeta and 13 Jbeta. The repertoire was sequenced with immunoSEQ multiplex PCR; TCRdb's copy has only in-frame clones and lacks some. The repertoire includes 250,000 or so clones, about 93% of them detected once, and about 1.5% sits in the top ten. Sequences were obtained from PBMCs. The receptors shown here come from a girl aged 2-10 years in good health and CMV-seronegative.

The rearrangement links TRBV13 to TRBJ2-2; TRBD2 might be the D (6 bases). V gave up 4 bases and J gave up 2 bases, with 14 bases separating them. Germline CDR1 PRHDT, CDR2 FYEKMQ (reference sequence). The CDR3 has 16 amino acids. The CDR3, as DNA: TGTGCCAGCAGCTCCGGACTAATACCAAACACCGGGGAGCTGTTTTTT. It specifies CASSSGLIPNTGELFF.

This sequence joins TRBV30 and TRBJ1-5, with 8 nucleotides matching TRBD1. This CDR3 comprises 17 residues. The ends lost 2 bases at V and 0 bases at J; junction bases unmatched: 9. The germline V gene has CDR1 GTSNPN and CDR2 SVGIG (reference sequence). In nucleotides, the CDR3 is TGTGCCTGGAGTAGGGGACAGGACTATTATAGCAATCAGCCCCAGCATTTT. The encoded protein is CAWSRGQDYYSNQPQHF.

The chain links TRBV10-1 to TRBJ2-3, with 11 bases matching TRBD2. In germline, CDR1 is WNHNN, CDR2 SYGVQD (reference sequence). CDR3 size: 17 residues. The V segment lost 4 bases and the J segment 0 bases; nucleotides outside the gene matches: 6. CDR3 nucleotides: TGCGCCAGCAGTGGATGGACTAGCGGGTTTAGCACAGATACGCAGTATTTT. Translated, it gives CASSGWTSGFSTDTQYF.

The chain joins TRBV11-2 to TRBJ2-7; weak D call: TRBD2 (7 bases). Germline lookup yields CDR1 SGHAT and CDR2 FQNNGV. V was trimmed by 0 bases and J by 2 bases, leaving 17 bases between them. CDR3 length: 17 residues. In DNA form, the CDR3 reads TGTGCCAGCAGCTTAGATCGACAAGGGGGGGTGACCTACGAGCAGTACTTC. This codes for CASSLDRQGGVTYEQYF. The whole variable domain, remainder taken from reference TRBV11-2 and TRBJ2-7, is EAGVAQSPRYKIIEKRQSVAFWCNPISGHATLYWYQQILGQGPKLLIQFQNNGVVDDSQLPKDRFSAERLKGVDSTLKIQPAKLEDSAVYLCASSLDRQGGVTYEQYFGPGTRLTVT.

The V gene is TRBV18, the J gene TRBJ1-1, with 10 bases lining up with TRBD1. The CDR3 loop spans 15 amino acids. CDR1 KGHSH and CDR2 LQKENI come from the germline V gene. Trimming removed 6 bases from V and 4 bases from J; junction bases left unmatched: 8. The DNA of the CDR3 is TGTGCCAGCTCGTACGACCGGGACAGGGGCACTGAAGCTTTCTTT. This translates into CASSYDRDRGTEAFF.

This sequence joins TRBV7-2 and TRBJ2-3; 12 nucleotides match TRBD2. This CDR3 region has 17 residues. Trimming took 3 bases from V and 14 from J; bases not matched to a gene: 18. CDR1 is SGHTA, CDR2 FQGNSA, per germline. The CDR3 is CASSLTSGRPGGLSWYF. CDR3 bases: TGTGCCAGCAGCTTGACTAGCGGGAGACCCGGAGGATTATCATGGTATTTT.

The V gene is TRBV4-1, the J gene TRBJ2-5, with 10 bases that match TRBD1. The J call may be wrong; the DNA end is better matched by TRBJ2-7. This CDR3 contains 17 residues. The germline gives CDR1 MGHRA, CDR2 YSYEKL. For the CDR3, the DNA is TGCGCCAGCAGCCCGTCTTTCGGGACAGGGGCCCTCTACGAGCAGTACTTC. It codes for CASSPSFGTGALYEQYF.

This chain uses TRBV15 with TRBJ2-7, with 9 bases identical to TRBD2. The CDR3 sequence is 12 residues long. Germline V gives CDR1 LNHNV, CDR2 YYDKDF (reference sequence). Trimming removed 8 bases from V and 5 bases from J; junction bases left unmatched: 4. The CDR3 loop is CATGIAGDEQYF. The DNA of the CDR3 is TGTGCCACCGGGATAGCGGGAGACGAGCAGTACTTC.

The V call is TRBV7-8, the J call TRBJ2-3; tentative D call: TRBD2 (6 bases). Per the germline V gene, CDR1 is SGHVS and CDR2 is FQNEAQ. V shed 5 bases and J shed 10 bases, with 22 bases lying between them. The CDR3 length is 15 residues. CDR3 protein: CASSLEGHGGLAQYF. In DNA form, the CDR3 reads TGTGCCAGCAGCCTAGAGGGCCATGGGGGGTTAGCGCAGTATTTT.